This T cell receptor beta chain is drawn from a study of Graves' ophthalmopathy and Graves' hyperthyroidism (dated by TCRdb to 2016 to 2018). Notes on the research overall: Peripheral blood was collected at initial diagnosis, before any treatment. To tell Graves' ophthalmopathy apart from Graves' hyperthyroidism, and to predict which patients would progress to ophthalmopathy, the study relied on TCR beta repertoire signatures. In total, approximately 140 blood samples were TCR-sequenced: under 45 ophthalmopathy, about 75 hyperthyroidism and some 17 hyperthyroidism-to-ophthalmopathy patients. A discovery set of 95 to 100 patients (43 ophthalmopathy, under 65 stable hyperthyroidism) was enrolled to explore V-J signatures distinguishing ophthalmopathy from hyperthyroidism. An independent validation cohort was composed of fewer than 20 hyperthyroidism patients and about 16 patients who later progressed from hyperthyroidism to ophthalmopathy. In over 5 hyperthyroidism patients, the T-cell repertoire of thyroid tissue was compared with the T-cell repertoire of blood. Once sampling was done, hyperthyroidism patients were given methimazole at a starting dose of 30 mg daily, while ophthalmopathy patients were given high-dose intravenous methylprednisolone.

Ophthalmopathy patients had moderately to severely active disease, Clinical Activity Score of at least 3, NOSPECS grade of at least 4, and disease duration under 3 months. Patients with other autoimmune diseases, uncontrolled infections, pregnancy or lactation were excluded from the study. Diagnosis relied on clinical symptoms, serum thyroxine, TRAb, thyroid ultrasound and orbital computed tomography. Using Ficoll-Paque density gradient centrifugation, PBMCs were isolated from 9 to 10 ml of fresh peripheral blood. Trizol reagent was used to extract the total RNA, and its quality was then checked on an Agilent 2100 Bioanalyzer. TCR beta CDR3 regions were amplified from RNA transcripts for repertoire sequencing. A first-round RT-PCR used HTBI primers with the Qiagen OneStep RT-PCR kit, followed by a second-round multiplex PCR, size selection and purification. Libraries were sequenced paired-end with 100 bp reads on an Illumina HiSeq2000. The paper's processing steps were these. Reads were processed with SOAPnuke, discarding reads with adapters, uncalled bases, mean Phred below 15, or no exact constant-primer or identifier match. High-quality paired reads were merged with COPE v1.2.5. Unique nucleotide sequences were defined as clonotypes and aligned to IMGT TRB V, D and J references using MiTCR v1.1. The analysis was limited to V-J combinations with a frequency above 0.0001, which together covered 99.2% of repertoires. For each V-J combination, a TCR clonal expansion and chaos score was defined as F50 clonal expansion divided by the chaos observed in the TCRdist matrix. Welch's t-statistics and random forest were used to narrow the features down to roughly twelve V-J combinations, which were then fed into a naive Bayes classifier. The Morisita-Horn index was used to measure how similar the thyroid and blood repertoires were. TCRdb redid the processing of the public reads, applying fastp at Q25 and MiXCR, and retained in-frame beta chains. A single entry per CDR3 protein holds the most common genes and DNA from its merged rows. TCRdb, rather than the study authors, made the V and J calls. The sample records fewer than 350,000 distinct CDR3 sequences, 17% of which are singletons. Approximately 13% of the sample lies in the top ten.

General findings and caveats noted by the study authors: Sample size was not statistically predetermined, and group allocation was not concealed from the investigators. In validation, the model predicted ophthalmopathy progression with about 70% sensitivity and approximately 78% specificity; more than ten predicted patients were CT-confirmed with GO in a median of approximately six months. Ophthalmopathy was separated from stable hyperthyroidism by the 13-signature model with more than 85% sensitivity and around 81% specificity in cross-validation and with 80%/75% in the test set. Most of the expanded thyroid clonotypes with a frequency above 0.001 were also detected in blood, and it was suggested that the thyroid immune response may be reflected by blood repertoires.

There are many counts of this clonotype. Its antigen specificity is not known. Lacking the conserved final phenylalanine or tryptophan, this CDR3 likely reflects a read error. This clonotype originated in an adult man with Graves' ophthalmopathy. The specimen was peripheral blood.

The CDR3 protein is CASRMNTEAFS. The DNA is as follows: TGTGCCAGCAGGATGAACACTGAAGCTTTCTCT. In this chain, TRBV7-9 is recombined with TRBJ1-1, with the identity of the D gene unclear. Looking up the germline V gene (reference sequence) yields CDR1 SEHNR and CDR2 FQNEAQ. The CDR3 sequence runs 11 residues, both termini included. CDR3 DNA only is kept here, 33 bases in frame from base 1. The germline ends are 2 bases apart after V is trimmed by 6 bases and J by 0 bases.